A selection of T cell receptor beta chains follows, all from one sample in a study of T cell repertoires in cytomegalovirus infection. No cognate antigen is known for these TCRs. MiXCR, applied by TCRdb to the reads, yields one record per CDR3 protein. Here the sample spans over 250,000 distinct CDR3 sequences, 20% to 25% being singletons. Material: cultured PBMCs, obtained from culture after CMV antigen stimulation. These TCRs come from a human donor in good health (CMV status not recorded). Some clones in this sample may be carry-over from other donors' samples. The CDR3 runs from the conserved cysteine through the conserved F or W. D genes are given only for firm matches. Clone size is shown for a subset of rows, as once, few, many or a class of expanded clone.

clone size	V gene	J gene	D gene	CDR3 DNA	CDR3 protein
many	TRBV7-9	TRBJ2-3	-	TGTGCCGGAGGAGGGGCCGGTACGCAGTATTTT	CAGGGAGTQYF
many	TRBV19	TRBJ2-3	TRBD2	TGTGCCAGTAGTATTGAGGCGGGAGGGCTAGATACGCAGTATTTT	CASSIEAGGLDTQYF
many	TRBV7-2	TRBJ2-5	-	TGTGCCAGCAGCCAACGGGGAGGCCAAGAGACCCAGTACTTC	CASSQRGGQETQYF
many	TRBV7-9	TRBJ2-1	-	TGTGCCAGCTCTGGGGCTGGGGAGCAGTTCTTC	CASSGAGEQFF
-	TRBV6-2/TRBV6-3	TRBJ1-1	-	TGTGCCAGCAGAGACAAAAACACTGAAGCTTTCTTT	CASRDKNTEAFF
many	TRBV28	TRBJ2-3	TRBD1	TGTGCCAGCAGGGGGACAGTTTACAGCACAGATACGCAGTATTTT	CASRGTVYSTDTQYF
-	TRBV19	TRBJ1-4	-	TGTGCCAGTAGTATCTGGGAGGGCAGAACTCCTGAAAAACTGTTTTTT	CASSIWEGRTPEKLFF
-	TRBV10-2	TRBJ2-2	-	TGCGCCAGCAGTGAGTGGATGGCGGGATCGGCCGGGGAGCTGTTTTTT	CASSEWMAGSAGELFF
-	TRBV5-6	TRBJ2-1	TRBD2	TGTGCCAGCAGCCGGGGGGGGACTGAGCAGTTCTTC	CASSRGGTEQFF
-	TRBV11-2	TRBJ2-1	TRBD2	TGTGCCAGCAGCCCCTCACTAGCGAATGAGCAGTTCTTC	CASSPSLANEQFF
few	TRBV6-2/TRBV6-3	TRBJ1-5	-	TGTGCCAGCAGTTACGGGCAGGGGTTTCGCCAGCCCCAGCATTTT	CASSYGQGFRQPQHF
few	TRBV7-9	TRBJ2-7	-	TGTGCCAGCAGCTTAGATGACAGCCTAAGGAGGGACGAGCAGTACTTC	CASSLDDSLRRDEQYF
-	TRBV30	TRBJ1-3	-	TGTGCCTGGATTCAGAATGTTGGAAACACCATATATTTT	CAWIQNVGNTIYF
few	TRBV19	TRBJ2-3	TRBD2	TGTGCCAGTAGTTTCCGGACTAGCGGGACCCCACGAGATACGCAGTATTTT	CASSFRTSGTPRDTQYF
few	TRBV19	TRBJ2-7	-	TGTGCCAGTAGTATGGCAGGGCAGGACGAGCAGTACTTC	CASSMAGQDEQYF
many	TRBV7-2	TRBJ2-5	TRBD2	TGTGCCAGCAGCTTAGGCGGGAGGGCCCTTTCAGAGACCCAGTACTTC	CASSLGGRALSETQYF
-	TRBV10-2	TRBJ2-1	TRBD2	TGCGCCAGCAGTGACGCAGCGGGAGTATCGGGTGAGCAGTTCTTC	CASSDAAGVSGEQFF
many	TRBV11-2	TRBJ1-1	-	TGTGCCAGCAGCTTTCAGGGTCTGAACACTGAAGCTTTCTTT	CASSFQGLNTEAFF
many	TRBV7-9	TRBJ1-5	TRBD1	TGTGCCAGCAGCTATGGACAGGGGACCCAGCATTTT	CASSYGQGTQHF
many	TRBV7-2	TRBJ1-1	-	TGTGCCAGCAGCTCGATTACATGGAACACTGAAGCTTTCTTT	CASSSITWNTEAFF
many	TRBV7-6	TRBJ2-5	-	TGTGCCAGCAGCTTAGGGGCGAGCGCCTCTACCCAGTACTTC	CASSLGASASTQYF
many	TRBV9	TRBJ2-1	TRBD1	TGTGCCAGCAGCGTATCGACAGGGTTGATCGATGAGCAGTTCTTC	CASSVSTGLIDEQFF
-	TRBV28	TRBJ1-1	TRBD1	TGTGCCAGCAGTTCAACCGGGACAGGAGGGTCTGAAGCTTTCTTT	CASSSTGTGGSEAFF
once	TRBV15	TRBJ1-3	-	TGTGCCACCAGCAGAGAGCAGGGAATCATTCCGTCTGGAAACACCATATATTTT	CATSREQGIIPSGNTIYF
once	TRBV4-1	TRBJ2-1	-	TGTGCCAGCAGCCGAACCGGGACTGGTATCAATGAGCAGTTCTTC	CASSRTGTGINEQFF
once	TRBV20-1	TRBJ1-6	-	TGCAGTGCTAGAGAAGGGGGTGGCGGGAATAATTCACCCCTCCACTTT	CSAREGGGGNNSPLHF
many	TRBV6-1	TRBJ1-5	-	TGTGCCAGCAGTGAAGGGGCAGGGGTAGGACAGCCCCAGCATTTT	CASSEGAGVGQPQHF
-	TRBV28	TRBJ2-6	TRBD1	TGTGCCAGCAGTCCCGACAGGGCCGGGGCCGACGTCCTGACTTTC	CASSPDRAGADVLTF
-	TRBV18	TRBJ2-1	TRBD1	TGTGCCAGCTCACCACCGACAGGGGGCGCTTGGGTCGAGCAGTTCTTC	CASSPPTGGAWVEQFF
many	TRBV7-8	TRBJ1-5	-	TGTGCCAGCAGCCCACGGGGGCGGGATCAGCCCCAGCATTTT	CASSPRGRDQPQHF
-	TRBV7-6	TRBJ2-2	-	TGTGCCAGCAGCCAAGATCCCAGGACAGTGAACACCGGGGAGCTGTTTTTT	CASSQDPRTVNTGELFF
few	TRBV27	TRBJ2-7	-	TGTGCCAGCAGCCCACTTCCTATCTCCTACGAGCAGTACTTC	CASSPLPISYEQYF
-	TRBV25-1	TRBJ1-1	-	TGTGCCAGCAGTGAATTGAACACTGAAGCTTTCTTT	CASSELNTEAFF
many	TRBV12-3/TRBV12-4	TRBJ2-1	TRBD2	TGTGCCAGCACCAAACTAGCGACCAATGAGCAGTTCTTC	CASTKLATNEQFF
once	TRBV9	TRBJ2-3	TRBD2	TGTGCCAGCAGCGTGGGGACTAGCGGGAGTACAGATACGCAGTATTTT	CASSVGTSGSTDTQYF
-	TRBV19	TRBJ1-5	-	TGTGCCAGTAGTATGGCCCTACATAGCAATCAGCCCCAGCATTTT	CASSMALHSNQPQHF
-	TRBV4-1	TRBJ1-1	-	TGCGCCAGCAGCCAAGAAACAGGTACTGAAGCTTTCTTT	CASSQETGTEAFF
-	TRBV4-3	TRBJ1-2	-	TGCGCCAGCAGCCAAGATCAGCCGAGTGGCTACACCTTC	CASSQDQPSGYTF
-	TRBV12-5	TRBJ1-1	-	TGTGCTAGTGGTTTGGACAGGGAAGCTTTCTTT	CASGLDREAFF
few	TRBV27	TRBJ2-1	-	TGTGCCAGCACCGTGAGTCGCTCCTACAATGAGCAGTTCTTC	CASTVSRSYNEQFF
few	TRBV19	TRBJ2-3	TRBD2	TGTGCCAGTAGAGGGCTAGCGGGTGACACAGATACGCAGTATTTT	CASRGLAGDTDTQYF
-	TRBV5-1	TRBJ1-4	-	TGCGCCAGCAGCTTGGTCGCGGCAGGACCTAATGAAAAACTGTTTTTT	CASSLVAAGPNEKLFF
many	TRBV19	TRBJ2-1	-	TGTGCCAGTAGTAGGACGAGCTCCTACAATGAGCAGTTCTTC	CASSRTSSYNEQFF
many	TRBV5-6	TRBJ2-5	TRBD2	TGTGCCAGCAGCTTGGGTTACGCTAGCGGGAGCATACAAGAGACCCAGTACTTC	CASSLGYASGSIQETQYF
-	TRBV11-3	TRBJ2-3	TRBD2	TGTGCCAGCAGCCCCCTTCTAGCGGGGAGCACAGATACGCAGTATTTT	CASSPLLAGSTDTQYF
few	TRBV6-5	TRBJ1-1	-	TGTGCCAGCTATGGGGGGAGTGCGAACACTGAAGCTTTCTTT	CASYGGSANTEAFF
-	TRBV20-1	TRBJ1-2	-	TGCAGTGCTAGAATCCCGCCGGGGGGGAAAGGCTACACCTTC	CSARIPPGGKGYTF
few	TRBV27	TRBJ2-7	-	TGTGCCAGCGGCCAGGTGGGTGGCCTAGCTTCGGTCCACTTC	CASGQVGGLASVHF
few	TRBV28	TRBJ1-5	-	TGTGCCAGCAGTCTTTCCAGGACAGTGCGAAATCAGCCCCAGCATTTT	CASSLSRTVRNQPQHF
few	TRBV6-6	TRBJ2-3	-	TGTGCCAGCAGTTACGATACCGAAAGAGATACGCAGTATTTT	CASSYDTERDTQYF
-	TRBV30	TRBJ1-1	-	TGTGCCTGGAGTTTGGCGGAGAACACTGAAGCTTTCTTT	CAWSLAENTEAFF